The T cell receptor beta chain described here comes from a study of somatic mutations in cytotoxic T cells in rheumatoid arthritis. Study results and caveats: Significant differences in CD8+ T-cell clonality were not found between rheumatoid arthritis patients and healthy controls (age-matched).

This CDR3 has 14 residues. Trimming removed 10 bases at V and 5 bases at J, with 20 bases between. CDR1 MDHEN and CDR2 SYDVKM come from the germline V gene. Note on this clone: The antigen remains unidentified.

Here immunoSEQ multiplex PCR was the method, and the copy in TCRdb shows in-frame clones only, minus some. The sample consists of 2,500 to 3,000 clones, about 90% of them appearing once. The sample comprised CD8+ T cells sorted from blood. The clonotype was recovered from a woman between 18 and 29 years old with rheumatoid arthritis. This chain connects TRBV28 to TRBJ2-5; the D is unclear. The CDR3 sequence: CATKPTIPRETQYF. The CDR3 DNA sequence: TGTGCCACCAAACCCACGATCCCGAGGGAGACCCAGTACTTC.